This T cell receptor beta chain was found in a study of blood T cell repertoires in COVID-19. Researchers sorted participants into cohorts using their self-reported clinical history. Germline-derived CDR1 and CDR2 are SGHDT and YYEEEE. Trimming removed 2 bases at V and 9 bases at J, with 12 bases between. The CDR3 consists of 13 residues. Sequencing used immunoSEQ multiplex PCR; TCRdb keeps in-frame clones, though not all of them. The data contain approximately 300,000 clones, under 90% of them seen just once; the ten biggest clones take up roughly 5.3%. This receptor was identified in a man aged 55 to 69 who had recovered from COVID-19. The chain combines TRBV5-6 with TRBJ2-1; a weak D match, TRBD2 (5 bases). Sequenced: PBMCs or T cells enriched from blood (not recorded which). The CDR3 region has the DNA TGTGCCAGCAGCTTTGGGAGATACTCTGAGCAGTTCTTC. Translation: CASSFGRYSEQFF.